A selection of T cell receptor beta chains follows, all from one sample in a study of T cell responses to AZD1222 COVID-19 vaccine. Generated by immunoSEQ multiplex PCR, the TCRdb table keeps only in-frame clones and is missing some. The sample shows about 95,000 clones, roughly nine tenths of them seen only once. Sequences were derived from peripheral blood, sampled on day 0 of AZD1222 vaccination. The receptors originated from an adult in good health. The CDR3 runs from the conserved cysteine through the conserved F or W. A D gene is named only where the DNA matches it firmly. The size entry is marked missing in some rows and otherwise reads once, few, many or a size class.

V: TRBV7-3; length: 17; D: TRBD2; J: TRBJ2-3; size: -; CDR3: CASSPRASGASTDTQYF; DNA: TGTGCCAGCAGCCCCCGGGCTAGCGGGGCTAGCACAGATACGCAGTATTTT
V: TRBV6-5; length: 14; D: TRBD1; J: TRBJ1-1; size: -; CDR3: CASSFPGTGGMAFF; DNA: TGTGCCAGCAGTTTCCCGGGGACAGGGGGCATGGCTTTCTTT
V: TRBV15; length: 16; D: TRBD1; J: TRBJ1-3; size: -; CDR3: CATSTRLTGSGNTIYF; DNA: TGTGCCACCAGCACACGATTGACAGGGTCTGGAAACACCATATATTTT
V: TRBV6-5; length: 13; D: -; J: TRBJ1-5; size: -; CDR3: CASRQNGHQPQHF; DNA: TGTGCCAGCAGACAAAACGGACATCAGCCCCAGCATTTT
V: TRBV7-9; length: 17; D: -; J: TRBJ2-7; size: -; CDR3: CASSPRPGSGRSYEQYF; DNA: TGTGCCAGCAGCCCCCGGCCCGGGTCAGGGCGTTCCTACGAGCAGTACTTC
V: TRBV29-1; length: 12; D: TRBD1; J: TRBJ1-2; size: -; CDR3: CSVRDRGSGYTF; DNA: TGCAGCGTCAGAGACAGGGGGTCGGGCTACACCTTC
V: TRBV7-2; length: 13; D: -; J: TRBJ2-7; size: few; CDR3: CASSLRGGHEQYF; DNA: TGTGCCAGCAGCTTAAGGGGGGGACACGAGCAGTACTTC
V: TRBV7-9; length: 14; D: -; J: TRBJ1-2; size: -; CDR3: CASQGQGGNYGYTF; DNA: TGTGCCAGCCAAGGGCAGGGTGGCAACTATGGCTACACCTTC
V: TRBV18; length: 17; D: TRBD2; J: TRBJ2-6; size: -; CDR3: CASSPSAREGRANVLTF; DNA: TGTGCCAGCTCACCAAGTGCCAGGGAGGGGAGGGCCAACGTCCTGACTTTC
V: TRBV6-6; length: 12; D: -; J: TRBJ1-5; size: -; CDR3: CASHSSGLSEHF; DNA: TGTGCCAGCCACTCTTCCGGGCTCTCGGAGCATTTT
V: TRBV2; length: 17; D: TRBD1; J: TRBJ2-7; size: -; CDR3: CASSESFLGTGTYEQYF; DNA: TGTGCCAGCAGTGAAAGTTTCTTGGGGACAGGGACTTACGAGCAGTACTTC
V: TRBV2; length: 14; D: TRBD1; J: TRBJ1-2; size: -; CDR3: CASIGRTGNYGYTF; DNA: TGTGCCAGCATAGGGAGGACAGGAAACTATGGCTACACCTTC
V: TRBV4-2; length: 20; D: TRBD2; J: TRBJ2-1; size: -; CDR3: CASSQETLEVLAGWGNEQFF; DNA: TGTGCCAGCAGCCAAGAAACCCTTGAAGTATTAGCGGGGTGGGGGAATGAGCAGTTCTTC
V: TRBV30; length: 13; D: TRBD1; J: TRBJ1-6; size: -; CDR3: CACRQGLNSPLHF; DNA: TGTGCCTGTCGACAGGGCCTTAATTCACCCCTCCACTTT
V: TRBV9; length: 14; D: -; J: TRBJ1-3; size: -; CDR3: CASTPGALGNTIYF; DNA: TGTGCCAGCACGCCTGGAGCTCTTGGAAACACCATATATTTT
V: TRBV4-3; length: 15; D: -; J: TRBJ2-6; size: -; CDR3: CASSPGYSGANVLTF; DNA: TGCGCCAGCAGCCCAGGGTACTCTGGGGCCAACGTCCTGACTTTC
V: TRBV9; length: 16; D: TRBD1; J: TRBJ1-6; size: -; CDR3: CASGEGTGLINSPLHF; DNA: TGTGCCAGCGGGGAGGGGACAGGGCTAATAAATTCACCCCTCCACTTT
V: TRBV4-2; length: 17; D: -; J: TRBJ2-3; size: -; CDR3: CASSQGGVGGVTDTQYF; DNA: TGTGCCAGCAGCCAAGGGGGAGTCGGAGGCGTCACAGATACGCAGTATTTT
V: TRBV4-1; length: 16; D: TRBD1; J: TRBJ2-7; size: -; CDR3: CASSQEGGQGAYEQYF; DNA: TGCGCCAGCAGCCAAGAAGGCGGACAGGGGGCCTACGAGCAGTACTTC
V: TRBV7-6; length: 15; D: -; J: TRBJ1-3; size: -; CDR3: CASRQGPYAGNTIYF; DNA: TGTGCCAGCAGACAGGGACCCTACGCTGGAAACACCATATATTTT
V: TRBV6-2/TRBV6-3; length: 14; D: -; J: TRBJ1-5; size: -; CDR3: CASSYEQPNQPQHF; DNA: TGTGCCAGCAGTTATGAACAGCCCAATCAGCCCCAGCATTTT
V: TRBV5-6; length: 12; D: -; J: TRBJ2-7; size: -; CDR3: CASSLTPYEQYF; DNA: TGTGCCAGCAGCTTAACCCCCTACGAGCAGTACTTC
V: TRBV16; length: 17; D: TRBD2; J: TRBJ2-3; size: -; CDR3: CASSHSLGGGSTDTQYF; DNA: TGTGCCAGCAGCCACTCCCTGGGCGGGGGAAGCACAGATACGCAGTATTTT
V: TRBV5-1; length: 13; D: -; J: TRBJ1-2; size: -; CDR3: CASSGGEGYGYTF; DNA: TGCGCCAGCAGCGGAGGAGAGGGCTATGGCTACACCTTC
V: TRBV5-1; length: 15; D: TRBD2; J: TRBJ2-1; size: -; CDR3: CASSLGTSVRNEQFF; DNA: TGCGCCAGCAGCTTGGGGACTAGCGTGCGGAATGAGCAGTTCTTC
V: TRBV10-3; length: 13; D: -; J: TRBJ1-5; size: once; CDR3: CAITADSNQPQHF; DNA: TGTGCCATCACTGCAGACTCCAATCAGCCCCAGCATTTT
V: TRBV5-1; length: 14; D: -; J: TRBJ1-1; size: -; CDR3: CASSPQGGYTEAFF; DNA: TGCGCCAGCAGCCCGCAGGGAGGGTACACTGAAGCTTTCTTT
V: TRBV7-9; length: 14; D: -; J: TRBJ1-1; size: -; CDR3: CASSQPQGNTEAFF; DNA: TGTGCCAGCAGCCAACCTCAGGGGAACACTGAAGCTTTCTTT
V: TRBV10-3; length: 14; D: -; J: TRBJ2-7; size: few; CDR3: CAISESVRGYEQYF; DNA: TGTGCCATCAGTGAGTCGGTCAGGGGCTACGAGCAGTACTTC
V: TRBV13; length: 15; D: TRBD2; J: TRBJ2-7; size: -; CDR3: CASSLEPAGAYEQYF; DNA: TGTGCCAGCAGCTTAGAGCCAGCGGGGGCCTACGAGCAGTACTTC
V: TRBV12-3/TRBV12-4; length: 13; D: -; J: TRBJ2-7; size: -; CDR3: CASSLPGAYEQYF; DNA: TGTGCCAGCAGTTTGCCAGGGGCCTACGAGCAGTACTTC
V: TRBV2; length: 16; D: TRBD2; J: TRBJ2-1; size: -; CDR3: CASSEEGGGNYNEQFF; DNA: TGTGCCAGCAGTGAAGAGGGCGGGGGGAACTACAATGAGCAGTTCTTC
V: TRBV7-2; length: 15; D: TRBD1; J: TRBJ1-6; size: -; CDR3: CASSYGTGGFSPLHF; DNA: TGTGCCAGCAGCTACGGGACAGGGGGTTTCTCACCCCTCCACTTT
V: TRBV7-8; length: 14; D: TRBD1; J: TRBJ1-2; size: -; CDR3: CASSSRTGGYGYTF; DNA: TGTGCCAGCAGCTCAAGGACAGGGGGCTATGGCTACACCTTC
V: TRBV3-1/TRBV3-2; length: 13; D: -; J: TRBJ2-2; size: -; CDR3: CASSQVTTGELFF; DNA: TGTGCCAGCAGCCAAGTCACCACCGGGGAGCTGTTTTTT
V: TRBV6-2/TRBV6-3; length: 13; D: -; J: TRBJ2-7; size: few; CDR3: CASSPLEHYEQYF; DNA: TGTGCCAGCAGTCCGCTGGAGCACTACGAGCAGTACTTC
V: TRBV3-1/TRBV3-2; length: 12; D: -; J: TRBJ2-7; size: -; CDR3: CASSRQYYEQYF; DNA: TGTGCCAGCAGTCGACAGTACTACGAGCAGTACTTC
V: TRBV28; length: 17; D: TRBD1; J: TRBJ2-1; size: -; CDR3: CASSLGPGTGFRNEQFF; DNA: TGTGCCAGCAGTTTAGGGCCCGGGACAGGGTTTCGGAATGAGCAGTTCTTC
V: TRBV9; length: 17; D: TRBD2; J: TRBJ2-7; size: -; CDR3: CASSPRGGGKVVYEQYF; DNA: TGTGCCAGCAGCCCAAGGGGCGGGGGGAAGGTAGTCTACGAGCAGTACTTC
V: TRBV6-5; length: 15; D: TRBD1; J: TRBJ1-2; size: -; CDR3: CASRLERTGVYGYTF; DNA: TGTGCCAGCAGACTAGAAAGGACAGGGGTCTATGGCTACACCTTC
V: TRBV11-2; length: 12; D: -; J: TRBJ2-5; size: -; CDR3: CASSHTMETQYF; DNA: TGTGCCAGCAGCCACACTATGGAGACCCAGTACTTC
V: TRBV11-2; length: 16; D: -; J: TRBJ1-1; size: -; CDR3: CASSLEGAGMGTEAFF; DNA: TGTGCCAGCAGCTTAGAGGGGGCGGGAATGGGAACTGAAGCTTTCTTT
V: TRBV6-5; length: 14; D: -; J: TRBJ1-2; size: -; CDR3: CASSYMETNYGYTF; DNA: TGTGCCAGCAGTTACATGGAAACTAACTATGGCTACACCTTC
V: TRBV18; length: 15; D: TRBD2; J: TRBJ2-7; size: -; CDR3: CASSPDSGGAYEQYF; DNA: TGTGCCAGCTCACCAGATAGCGGGGGGGCCTACGAGCAGTACTTC
V: TRBV28; length: 14; D: TRBD1; J: TRBJ1-6; size: -; CDR3: CASSFPGQGDPLHF; DNA: TGTGCCAGCAGTTTCCCGGGACAGGGCGACCCCCTCCACTTT
V: TRBV19; length: 15; D: -; J: TRBJ1-1; size: once; CDR3: CASSILRRMNTEAFF; DNA: TGTGCCAGTAGTATTCTGAGGAGGATGAACACTGAAGCTTTCTTT
V: TRBV19; length: 13; D: -; J: TRBJ1-5; size: -; CDR3: CASNIMRGQPQHF; DNA: TGTGCCAGTAATATTATGAGGGGTCAGCCCCAGCATTTT
V: TRBV20-1; length: 13; D: -; J: TRBJ1-5; size: -; CDR3: CSASSQWDQPQHF; DNA: TGCAGTGCTAGTTCGCAGTGGGACCAGCCCCAGCATTTT
V: TRBV10-2; length: 13; D: -; J: TRBJ2-1; size: -; CDR3: CASRGGSYNEQFF; DNA: TGCGCCAGCAGGGGGGGCTCCTACAATGAGCAGTTCTTC
V: TRBV3-1/TRBV3-2; length: 17; D: TRBD2; J: TRBJ2-1; size: once; CDR3: CASSQEIGGGAIREQFF; DNA: TGTGCCAGCAGCCAAGAAATTGGCGGGGGGGCAATACGTGAGCAGTTCTTC
V: TRBV28; length: 12; D: -; J: TRBJ2-7; size: -; CDR3: CASRTTQNEQYF; DNA: TGTGCCAGCAGGACAACCCAAAACGAGCAGTACTTC